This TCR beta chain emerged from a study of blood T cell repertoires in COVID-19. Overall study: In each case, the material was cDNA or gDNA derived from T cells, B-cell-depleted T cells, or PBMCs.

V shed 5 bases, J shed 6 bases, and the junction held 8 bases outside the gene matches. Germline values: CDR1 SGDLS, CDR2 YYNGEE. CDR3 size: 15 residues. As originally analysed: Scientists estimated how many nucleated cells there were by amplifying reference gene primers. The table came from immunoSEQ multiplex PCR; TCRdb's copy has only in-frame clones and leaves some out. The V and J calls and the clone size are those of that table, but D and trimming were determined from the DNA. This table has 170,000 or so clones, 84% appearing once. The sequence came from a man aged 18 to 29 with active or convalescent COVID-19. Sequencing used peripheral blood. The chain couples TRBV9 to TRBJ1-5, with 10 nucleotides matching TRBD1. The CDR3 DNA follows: TGTGCCAGCAGTCCGGGACAGGGGTTATTTCAGCCCCAGCATTTT. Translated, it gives CASSPGQGLFQPQHF.